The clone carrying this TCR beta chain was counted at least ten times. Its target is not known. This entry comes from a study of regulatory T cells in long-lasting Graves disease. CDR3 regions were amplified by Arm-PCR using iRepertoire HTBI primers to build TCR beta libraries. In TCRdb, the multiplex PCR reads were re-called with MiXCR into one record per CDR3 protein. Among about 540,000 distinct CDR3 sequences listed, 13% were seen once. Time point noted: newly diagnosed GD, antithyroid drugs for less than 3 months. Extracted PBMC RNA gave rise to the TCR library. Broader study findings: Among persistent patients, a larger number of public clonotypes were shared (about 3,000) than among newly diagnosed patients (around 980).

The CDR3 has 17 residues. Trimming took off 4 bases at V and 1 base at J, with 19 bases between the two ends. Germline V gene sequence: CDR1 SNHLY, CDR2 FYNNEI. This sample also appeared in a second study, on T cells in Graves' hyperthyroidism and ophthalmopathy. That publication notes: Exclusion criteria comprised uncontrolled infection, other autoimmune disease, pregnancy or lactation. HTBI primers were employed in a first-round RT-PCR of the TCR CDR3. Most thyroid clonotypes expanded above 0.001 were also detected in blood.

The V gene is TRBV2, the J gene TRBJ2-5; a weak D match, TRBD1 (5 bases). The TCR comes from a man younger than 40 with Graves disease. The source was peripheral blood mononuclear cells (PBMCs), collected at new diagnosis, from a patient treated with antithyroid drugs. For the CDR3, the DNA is TGTGCCAGCAGTGGGAGTAGAAGGGGCAGACCCCAAGAGACCCAGTACTTC. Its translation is CASSGSRRGRPQETQYF.